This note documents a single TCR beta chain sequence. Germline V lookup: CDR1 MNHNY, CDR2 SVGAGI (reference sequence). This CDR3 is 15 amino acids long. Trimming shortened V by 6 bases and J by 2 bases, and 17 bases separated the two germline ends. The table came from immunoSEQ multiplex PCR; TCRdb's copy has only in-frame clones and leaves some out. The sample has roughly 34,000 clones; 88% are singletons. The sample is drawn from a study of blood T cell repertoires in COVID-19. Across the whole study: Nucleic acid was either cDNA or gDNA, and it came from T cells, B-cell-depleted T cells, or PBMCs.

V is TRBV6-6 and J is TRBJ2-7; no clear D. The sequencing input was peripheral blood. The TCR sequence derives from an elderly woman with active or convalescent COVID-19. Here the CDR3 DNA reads TGTGCCAGCAGGCCCGACAACACCGCACCCTACGAGCAGTACTTC. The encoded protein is CASRPDNTAPYEQYF.